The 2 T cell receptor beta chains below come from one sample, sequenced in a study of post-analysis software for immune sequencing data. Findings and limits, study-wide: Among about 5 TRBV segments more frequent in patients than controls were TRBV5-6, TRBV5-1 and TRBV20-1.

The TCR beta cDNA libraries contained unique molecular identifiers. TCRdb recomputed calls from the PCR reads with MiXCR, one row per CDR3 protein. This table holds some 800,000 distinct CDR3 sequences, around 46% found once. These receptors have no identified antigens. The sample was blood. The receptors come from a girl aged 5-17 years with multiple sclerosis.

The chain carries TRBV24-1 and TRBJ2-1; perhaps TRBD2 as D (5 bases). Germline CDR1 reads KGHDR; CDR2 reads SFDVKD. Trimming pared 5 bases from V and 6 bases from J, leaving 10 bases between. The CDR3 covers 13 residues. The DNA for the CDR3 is TGTGCCACCAGTGTATTAGCGTTCAATGAGCAGTTCTTC. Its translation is CATSVLAFNEQFF.

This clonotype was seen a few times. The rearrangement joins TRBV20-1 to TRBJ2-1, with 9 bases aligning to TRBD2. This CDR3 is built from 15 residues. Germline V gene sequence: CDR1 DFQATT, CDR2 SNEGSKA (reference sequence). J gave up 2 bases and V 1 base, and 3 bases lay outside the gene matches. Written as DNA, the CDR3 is TGCAGTGCTAGAGGTGCGGGAGGGGCCTACAATGAGCAGTTCTTC. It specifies CSARGAGGAYNEQFF.